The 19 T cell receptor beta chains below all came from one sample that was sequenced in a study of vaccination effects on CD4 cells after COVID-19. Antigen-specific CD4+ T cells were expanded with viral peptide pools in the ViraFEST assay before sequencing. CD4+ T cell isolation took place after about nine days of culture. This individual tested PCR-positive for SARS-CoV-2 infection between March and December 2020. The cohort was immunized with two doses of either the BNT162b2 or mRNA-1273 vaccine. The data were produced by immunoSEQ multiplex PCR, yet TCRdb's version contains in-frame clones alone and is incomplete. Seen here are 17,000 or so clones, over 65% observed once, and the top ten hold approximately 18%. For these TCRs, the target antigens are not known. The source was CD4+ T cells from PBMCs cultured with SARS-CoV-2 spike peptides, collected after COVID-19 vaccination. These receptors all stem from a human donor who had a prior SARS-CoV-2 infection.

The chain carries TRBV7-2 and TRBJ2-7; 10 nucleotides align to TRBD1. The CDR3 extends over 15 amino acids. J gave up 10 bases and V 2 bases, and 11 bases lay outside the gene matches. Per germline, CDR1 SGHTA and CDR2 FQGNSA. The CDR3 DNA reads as TGTGCCAGCAGCTTAATGGGACAGGGGCAAACCTACCAGTACTTC. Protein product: CASSLMGQGQTYQYF.

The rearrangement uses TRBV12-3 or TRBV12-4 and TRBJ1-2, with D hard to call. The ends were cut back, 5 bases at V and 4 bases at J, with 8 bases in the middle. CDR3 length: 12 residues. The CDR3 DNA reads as TGTGCCAGCAGTAAGAACCGCTATGGCTACACCTTC. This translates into CASSKNRYGYTF.

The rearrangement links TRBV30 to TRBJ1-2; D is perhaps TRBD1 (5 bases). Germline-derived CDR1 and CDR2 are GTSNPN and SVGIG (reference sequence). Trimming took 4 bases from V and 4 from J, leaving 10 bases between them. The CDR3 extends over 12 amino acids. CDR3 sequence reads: CAWKGLGYGYTF. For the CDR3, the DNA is TGTGCCTGGAAGGGACTTGGCTATGGCTACACCTTC.

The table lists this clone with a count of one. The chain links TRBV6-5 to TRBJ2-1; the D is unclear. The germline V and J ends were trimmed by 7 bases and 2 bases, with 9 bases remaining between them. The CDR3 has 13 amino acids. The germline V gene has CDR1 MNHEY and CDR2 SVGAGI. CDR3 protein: CASKYTPYNEQFF. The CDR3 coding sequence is TGTGCCAGCAAGTATACCCCCTACAATGAGCAGTTCTTC.

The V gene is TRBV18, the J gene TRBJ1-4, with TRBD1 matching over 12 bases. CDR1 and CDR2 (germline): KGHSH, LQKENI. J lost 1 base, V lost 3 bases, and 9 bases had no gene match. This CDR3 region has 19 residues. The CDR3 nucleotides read TGTGCCAGCTCACCCATCGGGACAGGGGGCGCGAGAACTAATGAAAAACTGTTTTTT. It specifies CASSPIGTGGARTNEKLFF. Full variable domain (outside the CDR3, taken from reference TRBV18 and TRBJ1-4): NAGVMQNPRHLVRRRGQEARLRCSPMKGHSHVYWYRQLPEEGLKFMVYLQKENIIDESGMPKERFSAEFPKEGPSILRIQQVVRGDSAAYFCASSPIGTGGARTNEKLFFGSGTQLSVL.

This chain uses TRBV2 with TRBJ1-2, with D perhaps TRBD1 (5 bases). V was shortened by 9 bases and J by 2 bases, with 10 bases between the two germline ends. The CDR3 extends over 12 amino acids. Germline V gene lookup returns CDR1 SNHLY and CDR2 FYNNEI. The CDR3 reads CASGDRNYGYTF. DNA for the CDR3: TGTGCCAGTGGGGACCGAAACTATGGCTACACCTTC.

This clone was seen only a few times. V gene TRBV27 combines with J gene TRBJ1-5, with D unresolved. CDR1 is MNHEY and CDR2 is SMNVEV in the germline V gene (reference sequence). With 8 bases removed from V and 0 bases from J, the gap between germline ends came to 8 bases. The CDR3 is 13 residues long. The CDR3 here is CASGQDSNQPQHF. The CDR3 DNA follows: TGTGCCAGCGGTCAAGATAGCAATCAGCCCCAGCATTTT.

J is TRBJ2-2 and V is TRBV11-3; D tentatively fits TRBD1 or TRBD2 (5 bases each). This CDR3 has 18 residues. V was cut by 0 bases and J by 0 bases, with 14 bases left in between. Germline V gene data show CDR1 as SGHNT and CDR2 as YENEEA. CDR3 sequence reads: CASSLDIRGPANTGELFF. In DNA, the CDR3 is TGTGCCAGCAGCTTAGATATCCGGGGCCCCGCGAACACCGGGGAGCTGTTTTTT.

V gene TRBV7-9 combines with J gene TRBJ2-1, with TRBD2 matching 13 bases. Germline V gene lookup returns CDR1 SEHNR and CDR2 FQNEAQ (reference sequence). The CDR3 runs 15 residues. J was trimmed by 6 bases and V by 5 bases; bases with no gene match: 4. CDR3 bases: TGTGCCAGCAGCGTGGGACTAGCGGGAAGCAATGAGCAGTTCTTC. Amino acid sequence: CASSVGLAGSNEQFF.

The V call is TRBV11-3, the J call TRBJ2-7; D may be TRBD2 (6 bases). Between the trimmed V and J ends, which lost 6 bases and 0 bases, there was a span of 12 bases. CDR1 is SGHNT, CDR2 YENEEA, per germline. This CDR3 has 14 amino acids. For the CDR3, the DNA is TGTGCCAGCAGACCCGGGACTGACTCCTACGAGCAGTACTTC. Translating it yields CASRPGTDSYEQYF.

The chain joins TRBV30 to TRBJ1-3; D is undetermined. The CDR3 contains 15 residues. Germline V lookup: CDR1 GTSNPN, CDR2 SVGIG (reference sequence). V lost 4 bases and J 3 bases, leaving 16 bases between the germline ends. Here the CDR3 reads CAWTMTVGFGNTIYF. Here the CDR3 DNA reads TGTGCCTGGACCATGACTGTCGGTTTTGGAAACACCATATATTTT.

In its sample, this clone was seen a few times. The CDR3 coding sequence is TGTGCCAGCAGCCCAACAGTACAAGTTACTGAAGCTTTCTTT. Translating it yields CASSPTVQVTEAFF. V usage is TRBV11-2 and J usage is TRBJ1-1; D call uncertain. Germline V gene data show CDR1 as SGHAT and CDR2 as FQNNGV. Trimming pared 5 bases from V and 5 bases from J, leaving 15 bases between. The length of the CDR3 is 14 residues. Drawing the rest from reference TRBV11-2 and TRBJ1-1, the complete variable domain is EAGVAQSPRYKIIEKRQSVAFWCNPISGHATLYWYQQILGQGPKLLIQFQNNGVVDDSQLPKDRFSAERLKGVDSTLKIQPAKLEDSAVYLCASSPTVQVTEAFFGQGTRLTVV.

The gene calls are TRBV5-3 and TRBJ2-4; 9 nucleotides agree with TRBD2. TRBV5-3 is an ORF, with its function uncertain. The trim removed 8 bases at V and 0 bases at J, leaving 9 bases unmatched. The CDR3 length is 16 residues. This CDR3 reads CARSAGGPLAKNIQYF. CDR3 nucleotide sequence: TGTGCCAGGTCGGCGGGAGGGCCGCTAGCCAAAAACATTCAGTACTTC.

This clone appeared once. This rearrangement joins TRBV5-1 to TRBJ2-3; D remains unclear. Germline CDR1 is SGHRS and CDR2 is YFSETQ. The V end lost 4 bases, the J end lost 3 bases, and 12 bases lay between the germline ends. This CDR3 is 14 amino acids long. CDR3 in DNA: TGCGCCAGCAGCCTTCTGGGTCTTACAGATACGCAGTATTTT. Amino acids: CASSLLGLTDTQYF.

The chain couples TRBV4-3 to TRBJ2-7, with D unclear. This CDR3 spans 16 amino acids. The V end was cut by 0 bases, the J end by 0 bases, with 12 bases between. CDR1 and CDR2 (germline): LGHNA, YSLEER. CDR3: CASSQEWATSSYEQYF. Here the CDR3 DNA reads TGCGCCAGCAGCCAAGAGTGGGCCACCAGCTCCTACGAGCAGTACTTC.

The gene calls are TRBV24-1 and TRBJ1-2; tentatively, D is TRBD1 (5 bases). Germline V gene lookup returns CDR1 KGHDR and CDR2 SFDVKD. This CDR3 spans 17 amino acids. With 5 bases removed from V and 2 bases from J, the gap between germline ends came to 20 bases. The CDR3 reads CATSGGNKGKGNYGYTF. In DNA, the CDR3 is TGTGCCACCAGTGGTGGGAACAAGGGTAAGGGGAACTATGGCTACACCTTC.

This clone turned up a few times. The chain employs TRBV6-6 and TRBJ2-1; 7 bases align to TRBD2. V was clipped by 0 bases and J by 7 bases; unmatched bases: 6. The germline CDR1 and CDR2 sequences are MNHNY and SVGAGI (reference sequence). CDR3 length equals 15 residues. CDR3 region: CASSYSSGGGNEQFF. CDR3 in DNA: TGTGCCAGCAGTTACTCTTCGGGGGGAGGAAATGAGCAGTTCTTC.

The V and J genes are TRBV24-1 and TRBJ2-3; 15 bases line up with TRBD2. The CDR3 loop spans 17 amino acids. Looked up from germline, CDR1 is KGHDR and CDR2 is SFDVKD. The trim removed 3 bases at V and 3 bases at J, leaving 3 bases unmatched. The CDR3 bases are TGTGCCACCAGTGATCCCGGGACTAGCGGGAGGACAGATACGCAGTATTTT. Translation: CATSDPGTSGRTDTQYF.

The CDR3, as DNA: TGTGCCAGCAGCCCCCGGTCCGGGGAGACCCAGTACTTC. Residues: CASSPRSGETQYF. This chain joins TRBV6-2 or TRBV6-3 and TRBJ2-5; D remains ambiguous. This CDR3 contains 13 residues. Germline loops: CDR1 MNHEY, CDR2 SVGEGT. The germline V and J ends were trimmed by 6 bases and 5 bases, with 13 bases remaining between them.